A single TCR beta chain is shown here with its context. TCRdb's table, derived via immunoSEQ multiplex PCR, lists solely in-frame clones and lacks some. The table lists 100,000 to 150,000 clones, about 93% of them singletons. In germline, CDR1 is MGHRA, CDR2 YSYEKL. J was trimmed by 1 base and V by 1 base; bases with no gene match: 5. This CDR3 spans 16 amino acids. The data were obtained in a study of control samples from healthy donors and cancer patients. This sequence originates from a man aged 18 to 29 in good health. The V and J genes are TRBV4-1 and TRBJ2-5, with TRBD1 identical over 8 bases. Sequenced: blood. This chain's CDR3 is CASSQGTGYGQETQYF. The CDR3 DNA is TGCGCCAGCAGCCAAGGGACAGGGTACGGCCAAGAGACCCAGTACTTC.